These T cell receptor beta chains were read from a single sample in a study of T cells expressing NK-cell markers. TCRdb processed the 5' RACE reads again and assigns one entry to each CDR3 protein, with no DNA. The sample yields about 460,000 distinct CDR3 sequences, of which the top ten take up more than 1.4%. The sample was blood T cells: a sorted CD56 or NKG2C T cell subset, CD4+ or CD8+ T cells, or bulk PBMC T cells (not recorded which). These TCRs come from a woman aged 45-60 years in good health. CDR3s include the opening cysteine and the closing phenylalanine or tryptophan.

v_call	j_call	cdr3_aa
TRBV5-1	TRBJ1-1	CASSLNPIGGNTEAFF
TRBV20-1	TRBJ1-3	CSASRSQSSGNTIYF
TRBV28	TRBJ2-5	CASSAGGRETQYF
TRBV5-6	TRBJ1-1	CASNFSGVGMNTEAFF
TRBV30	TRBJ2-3	CAWRRGSGRRGTDTQYF
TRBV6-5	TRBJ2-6	CASSYYPQGSGANVLTF
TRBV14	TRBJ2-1	CASSQVGLADYYNEQFF
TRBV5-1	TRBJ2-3	CASSTRVVDTQYF
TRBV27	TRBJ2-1	CASSLSTSGRYEQFF
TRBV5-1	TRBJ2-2	CASSPDLRADPNTGELFF
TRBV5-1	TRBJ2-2	CASSPSAGDGTGELFF
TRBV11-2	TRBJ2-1	CASSSLHQGTEQFF
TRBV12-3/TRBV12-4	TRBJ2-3	CASRIHGRTDTQYF
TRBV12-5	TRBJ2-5	CASGLVGVETQYF
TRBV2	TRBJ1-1	CASSEALRGGGTEAFF
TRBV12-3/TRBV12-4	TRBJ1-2	CASSLAQGVGYTF
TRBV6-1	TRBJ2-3	CASSDLRGTSTDTQYF
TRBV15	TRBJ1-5	CATSRGGNSNQPQHF
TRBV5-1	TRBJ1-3	CASSLVGSPEGNTIYF
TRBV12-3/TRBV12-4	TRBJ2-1	CASRRLAGEYNEQFF
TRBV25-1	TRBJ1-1	CASSEFPGANTEAFF
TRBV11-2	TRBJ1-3	CASSLRGALSGNTIYF
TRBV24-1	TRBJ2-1	CATGESGGDNEQFF
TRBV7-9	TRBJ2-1	CASSTRDRPNNEQFF
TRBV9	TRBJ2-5	CASSVSGQETQYF
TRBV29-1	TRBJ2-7	CSVFTQAGSYEQYF
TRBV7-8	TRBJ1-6	CASSLRDTYNSPLHF
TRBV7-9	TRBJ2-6	CASEVYPDSGANVLTF
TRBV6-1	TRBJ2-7	CASNPSGGAEQYF
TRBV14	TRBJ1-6	CASSHTNNSPLHF
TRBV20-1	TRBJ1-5	CSAREHGSNQPQHF
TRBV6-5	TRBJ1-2	CASSPPGRGGYGYTF
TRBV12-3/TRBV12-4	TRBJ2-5	CASSKRLAGAETQYF
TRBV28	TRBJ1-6	CASSPRAFRSPLHF
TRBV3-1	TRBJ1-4	CASSQVSQPYEKLFF
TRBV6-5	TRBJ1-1	CASSRDRVVGTEAFF
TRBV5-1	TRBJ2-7	CASSLAMKGAYEQYF
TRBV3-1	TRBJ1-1	CASSQEGWLNTEAFF
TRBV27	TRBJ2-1	CASSPLPGTEDNEQFF
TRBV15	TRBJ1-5	CATSGGDSNQPQHF
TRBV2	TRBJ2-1	CASMVLAGVNEQFF
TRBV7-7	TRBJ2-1	CASSQGSGTLNNEQFF
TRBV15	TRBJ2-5	CATSRGGSQETQYF
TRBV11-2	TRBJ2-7	CASSLALIRSKEQYF
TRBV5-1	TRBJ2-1	CASSYRPVAEQFF
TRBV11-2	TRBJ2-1	CASSQGPQTFSFF
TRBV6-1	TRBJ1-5	CASSEGAGWKPQHF
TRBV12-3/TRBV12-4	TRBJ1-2	CAVTRVGLNYGYTF
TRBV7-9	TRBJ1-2	CASSLGSTGDYGYTF
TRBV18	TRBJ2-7	CASSPLDREYEQYF
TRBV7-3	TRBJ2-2	CASRDSYTGELFF
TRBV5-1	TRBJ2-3	CASSPSRAGGPGTDTQYF
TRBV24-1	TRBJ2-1	CATSDSYDLDNEQFF